This entry lists 20 T cell receptor beta chains sequenced from one sample in a study of OX40 agonist ivuxolimab in advanced cancers. Sequenced by immunoSEQ multiplex PCR; TCRdb stores in-frame clones only, minus some. Among tens of thousands of clones listed, approximately 90% were seen once. The sample in question was CD4+ or CD8+ T cells sorted from blood, obtained in a trial of the OX40 agonist ivuxolimab. These receptors were obtained from an adult with an advanced solid tumor such as melanoma, head and neck, liver or kidney cancer.

The gene calls are TRBV5-8 and TRBJ1-2; 7 bases are shared with TRBD1. V lost 0 bases to trimming and J lost 1 base; unmatched junction nucleotides: 6. There are 16 residues in the CDR3. Looked up from germline, CDR1 is SGHTS and CDR2 is YDEGEE. The DNA for the CDR3 is TGTGCCAGCAGCTTGGCCGGGCAGGGGGATAACTATGGCTACACCTTC. It yields the protein CASSLAGQGDNYGYTF.

The chain combines TRBV4-1 with TRBJ2-1; TRBD2 agrees at 8 bases. This CDR3 is built from 17 residues. The V gene's germline CDR1 is MGHRA and CDR2 YSYEKL. V was clipped by 0 bases and J by 7 bases; unmatched bases: 11. Written as DNA, the CDR3 is TGCGCCAGCAGCCAAGACAGCCGGGAGGGCCTTTTTAATGAGCAGTTCTTC. It encodes CASSQDSREGLFNEQFF.

J is TRBJ1-1 and V is TRBV4-3, with TRBD1 as a possible D gene (5 bases). The CDR3 loop spans 15 amino acids. Germline CDR1 is LGHNA and CDR2 is YSLEER. V lost 1 base to trimming and J lost 3 bases, with 12 bases between them. CDR3 region: CASSQGRRGHTEAFF. CDR3 coding DNA: TGCGCCAGCAGCCAAGGACGTAGGGGACACACTGAAGCTTTCTTT.

The rearrangement uses TRBV4-3 and TRBJ1-1, with D maybe TRBD1 (5 bases). Trimming removed 0 bases at V and 6 bases at J, with 17 bases between. In germline, CDR1 is LGHNA, CDR2 YSLEER. The CDR3 is 16 amino acids. Here the CDR3 reads CASSQESRGWGPEAFF. CDR3 DNA: TGCGCCAGCAGCCAAGAATCACGGGGGTGGGGCCCTGAAGCTTTCTTT.

The rearrangement links TRBV2 to TRBJ1-1; a weak D match, TRBD1 (6 bases). This CDR3 contains 14 residues. Germline lookup yields CDR1 SNHLY and CDR2 FYNNEI. Trimming stripped 6 bases from V and 2 bases from J, with 13 bases between. CDR3 DNA: TGTGCCAGCAGGTGGGAGGGGGTTAACACTGAAGCTTTCTTT. Protein sequence: CASRWEGVNTEAFF.

The V gene is TRBV5-8, the J gene TRBJ1-1, with D maybe TRBD1 (5 bases). V shed 4 bases and J shed 3 bases, with 10 bases lying between them. This CDR3 is 13 amino acids long. CDR1 and CDR2 from the germline V gene are SGHTS and YDEGEE. The CDR3 nucleotides read TGTGCCAGCAGCGTCGACAGTCACACTGAAGCTTTCTTT. It is translated as CASSVDSHTEAFF.

This clone was seen once. The J gene is TRBJ1-2, the V gene TRBV28, with 8 bases that match TRBD1. The ends lost 5 bases at V and 8 bases at J; junction bases unmatched: 19. This CDR3 spans 17 amino acids. Per the germline V gene, CDR1 is MDHEN and CDR2 is SYDVKM. The CDR3 nucleotides are TGTGCCAGCAGTAGTTTTGGGACAGGAGGAACTAGTTGGGGCTACACCTTC. This sequence encodes CASSSFGTGGTSWGYTF.

The gene calls are TRBV28 and TRBJ1-1; TRBD1 might be the D (6 bases). Germline V CDR1 and CDR2: MDHEN, SYDVKM. The CDR3 consists of 19 residues. Between the trimmed V and J ends, which lost 5 bases and 5 bases, there was a span of 30 bases. DNA of the CDR3: TGTGCCAGCAGTCAAAAATATTATGAGGGGGTGGTGGAGGATACTGAAGCTTTCTTT. Translating it yields CASSQKYYEGVVEDTEAFF.

The genes are TRBV5-1 and TRBJ1-1; 7 nucleotides line up with TRBD1. This CDR3 has 18 residues. Trimming at V came to 1 base and at J to 0 bases, leaving 12 bases not matched to a gene. Germline CDR1 and CDR2: SGHRS and YFSETQ. The CDR3, as DNA: TGCGCCAGCAGCTTGTCCGGCTTTGCAGGGGGTATGAACACTGAAGCTTTCTTT. The encoded protein is CASSLSGFAGGMNTEAFF.

The CDR3 loop is CASTPGADTQYF. In nucleotides, the CDR3 is TGTGCCAGCACCCCGGGGGCAGATACGCAGTATTTT. This rearrangement joins TRBV6-6 to TRBJ2-3, with D possibly matching TRBD2 (6 bases). V was trimmed by 7 bases and J by 4 bases, leaving 9 bases between them. This CDR3 is built from 12 residues. The germline CDR1 and CDR2 sequences are MNHNY and SVGAGI (reference sequence).

This chain connects TRBV6-5 to TRBJ1-5; no reliable D call. This CDR3 has 13 residues. The germline gives CDR1 MNHEY, CDR2 SVGAGI. Between the trimmed V and J ends, which lost 4 bases and 3 bases, there was a span of 7 bases. CDR3 bases: TGTGCCAGCAGTTTGATACCCAATCAGCCCCAGCATTTT. It specifies CASSLIPNQPQHF.

Written as DNA, the CDR3 is TGTGCCAGCGACTCCCTCGCTGGGGGTGGGTCAGATACGCAGTATTTT. Translating it yields CASDSLAGGGSDTQYF. This chain links TRBV7-8 with TRBJ2-3; D might be TRBD1 or TRBD2, each matching 5 bases. V lost 8 bases and J lost 4, with 22 bases in between. This CDR3 spans 16 amino acids. CDR1 is SGHVS, CDR2 FQNEAQ, per germline.

This chain joins TRBV29-1 and TRBJ2-7; 10 bases are a match to TRBD1. Losses at the gene ends were 6 bases for V and 2 bases for J; bases not matched to a gene: 7. CDR1 and CDR2 (germline): SQVTM, ANQGSEA. The CDR3 runs 14 residues. CDR3 protein: CSVVTGQGTYEQYF. CDR3 bases: TGCAGCGTAGTAACGGGACAGGGGACCTACGAGCAGTACTTC.

The chain combines TRBV2 with TRBJ1-1; D uncertain. The CDR3 length is 12 residues. V lost 2 bases and J 5 bases, leaving 6 bases between the germline ends. Germline V gene lookup returns CDR1 SNHLY and CDR2 FYNNEI. In DNA, the CDR3 is TGTGCCAGCAGTGAACTACAGACTGAAGCTTTCTTT. Encoded protein: CASSELQTEAFF.

V and J are TRBV4-3 and TRBJ2-1, with 9 bases that match TRBD2. Per germline, CDR1 LGHNA and CDR2 YSLEER. The CDR3 runs to 15 residues. J gave up 4 bases and V 3 bases, and 4 bases lay outside the gene matches. The CDR3 here is CASSQTSGPYNEQFF. CDR3 sequence (DNA): TGCGCCAGCAGCCAGACTAGCGGACCTTACAATGAGCAGTTCTTC.

This clone was detected a few times. The chain recombines TRBV9 with TRBJ2-5, with TRBD2 identical over 11 bases. This CDR3 region has 15 residues. The J segment lost 2 bases and the V segment lost 3 bases, leaving 3 bases of the junction unmatched. Germline V gene lookup returns CDR1 SGDLS and CDR2 YYNGEE. The CDR3 loop is CASSAGTSGQETQYF. CDR3 DNA sequence: TGTGCCAGCAGCGCCGGGACTAGCGGTCAAGAGACCCAGTACTTC. The complete variable domain, with remaining parts taken from reference TRBV9 and TRBJ2-5, reads DSGVTQTPKHLITATGQRVTLRCSPRSGDLSVYWYQQSLDQGLQFLIQYYNGEERAKGNILERFSAQQFPDLHSELNLSSLELGDSALYFCASSAGTSGQETQYFGPGTRLLVL.

This chain joins TRBV2 and TRBJ2-1; D might be TRBD1 (5 bases). Trimming pared 3 bases from V and 7 bases from J, leaving 10 bases between. This CDR3 spans 13 amino acids. The germline CDR1 and CDR2 sequences are SNHLY and FYNNEI. The CDR3 DNA reads TGTGCCAGCAGTGAGCCAGGGAATAATGAGCAGTTCTTC. Its protein is CASSEPGNNEQFF.

For the CDR3, the DNA is TGCGCCAGCAGCCAAGATGGTGCGGGAGGGATCCGGGGAGAGACCCAGTACTTC. The encoded protein is CASSQDGAGGIRGETQYF. The chain links TRBV4-3 to TRBJ2-5, with TRBD2 matching over 9 bases. CDR3 length equals 18 residues. Per the germline V gene, CDR1 is LGHNA and CDR2 is YSLEER. Losses at the gene ends were 0 bases for V and 4 bases for J; bases not matched to a gene: 12.

This clone appeared a single time. The chain combines TRBV7-6 with TRBJ2-7; 8 bases agree with TRBD2. CDR1 and CDR2 (germline): SGHVS, FNYEAQ. The CDR3 totals 13 residues. After removal of 5 bases from V and 3 bases from J, the junction contained 3 bases not matched to a gene. This CDR3 reads CASSPGGVYEQYF. The CDR3 bases are TGTGCCAGCAGCCCGGGGGGGGTCTACGAGCAGTACTTC.

The chain couples TRBV27 to TRBJ1-2; D remains ambiguous. Trimming cost V 4 bases and J 3 bases, with 9 bases left between them. The CDR3 is 13 residues long. The germline V gene has CDR1 MNHEY and CDR2 SMNVEV (reference sequence). The CDR3 region has the DNA TGTGCCAGCAGTTCGGCCTCCTACTATGGCTACACCTTC. This codes for CASSSASYYGYTF.